This T cell receptor beta chain derives from a study of neoadjuvant anti-PD-1 for oral cavity cancer. Time point indicated: after neoadjuvant nivolumab, at surgical resection. Patients had HPV-negative, locally advanced oral cavity squamous cell carcinoma. Germline assignment: CDR1 SEHNR and CDR2 FQNEAQ (reference sequence). Trimming took 3 bases from V and 6 from J, leaving 8 bases between them. CDR3 length: 13 residues. Clones were sequenced by immunoSEQ multiplex PCR, and TCRdb holds only the in-frame ones, with some missing. The top ten clones hold approximately 2.8% of a sample with over 65,000 clones, roughly nine tenths of them seen once.

The rearrangement joins TRBV7-9 to TRBJ1-4; D is ambiguous. The sequence was obtained from a person between 40 and 79 years old with oral cavity squamous cell carcinoma. The sample was PBMCs, taken after nivolumab (anti-PD-1) treatment. The DNA of the CDR3 is TGTGCCAGCAGCTTGCCGACGGATGAAAAACTGTTTTTT. Translating it yields CASSLPTDEKLFF.